A single sample is the source of the 11 T cell receptor beta chains below, sequenced in a study of regulatory T cells in long-lasting Graves disease (dated by TCRdb to the early 2020s). In the paper's terms, the time point label means: newly diagnosed GD, antithyroid drugs for less than 3 months. For both TCR sequencing and RNA sequencing, RNA was extracted from PBMCs using TRIzol. The receptor library was made with multiplex PCR. TCRdb records Illumina HiSeq 4000 as the sequencer. TCR beta libraries were built with iRepertoire HTBI primers and Arm-PCR amplification of CDR3 regions. TCRdb itself trimmed the public reads at Q25 with fastp, ran MiXCR and retained productive beta chains. Rows with a matching CDR3 protein are joined into one entry that keeps the most common DNA and genes. The sample yields a few hundred thousand distinct CDR3 sequences; 15% to 20% were counted once. The ten most abundant clones make up just over 20% of the sample.

The same data also contributed to another study, on T cells in Graves' hyperthyroidism and ophthalmopathy.

The input for sequencing was peripheral blood mononuclear cells (PBMCs), taken at new diagnosis, from a patient treated with antithyroid drugs. Receptor source: a woman aged 18-35 years with Graves disease. Donor details come from another sample of the same person, matched by shared clones.

This clonotype has more than one count but fewer than ten. The chain recombines TRBV7-2 with TRBJ1-6, with 8 bases lining up with TRBD1. This CDR3 has 19 amino acids. With V trimmed by 1 base and J by 2 bases, 10 bases remained unmatched. Germline V CDR1 and CDR2: SGHTA, FQGNSA. CDR3: CASSLGADGTGTYNSPLHF. CDR3 in DNA: TGTGCCAGCAGCTTAGGGGCGGACGGGACAGGCACCTATAATTCACCCCTCCACTTT.

There are a few counts of this clonotype. The V gene is TRBV27, the J gene TRBJ1-1; no reliable D call. CDR1 and CDR2 (germline): MNHEY, SMNVEV (reference sequence). The ends were cut back, 10 bases at V and 6 bases at J, with 15 bases in the middle. The CDR3 extends over 12 amino acids. The CDR3 here is CATLGVRSEAFF. In nucleotides, the CDR3 is TGTGCCACACTGGGAGTAAGGTCTGAAGCTTTCTTT.

This clonotype was observed once. The chain recombines TRBV6-1 with TRBJ1-6, with TRBD1 matching 7 bases. There are 14 residues in the CDR3. Germline V CDR1 and CDR2: MNHNS, SASEGT. Trimming cost V 5 bases and J 9 bases; bases outside gene matches: 7. In DNA, the CDR3 is TGTGCCAGCAGTAAGACAGGGCCGGGTTCACCCCTCCACTTT. Translation: CASSKTGPGSPLHF.

The V gene is TRBV27, the J gene TRBJ2-1; maybe TRBD2 (5 bases). V was pared by 4 bases and J by 6 bases, with 22 bases between. The length of the CDR3 is 17 residues. Germline V gene data show CDR1 as MNHEY and CDR2 as SMNVEV (reference sequence). The CDR3 is CASSSPAPSGLANEQFF. The CDR3 DNA reads as TGTGCCAGCAGTTCCCCAGCCCCCTCGGGATTGGCCAATGAGCAGTTCTTC.

This clonotype turned up a few times. The chain employs TRBV7-9 and TRBJ2-5, with a weak D call TRBD1 (6 bases). CDR3 length: 14 amino acids. V lost 3 bases, J lost 2 bases, and 10 bases lay in between. Germline V CDR1 and CDR2: SEHNR, FQNEAQ (reference sequence). The CDR3 loop is CASSFNREQETQYF. The CDR3, as DNA: TGTGCCAGCAGCTTTAACAGGGAACAAGAGACCCAGTACTTC.

This clonotype has just a few counts. The chain employs TRBV3-1 and TRBJ1-6; D gene unclear. CDR1 is LGHDT and CDR2 is YNNKEL in the germline V gene (reference sequence). CDR3 size: 15 residues. V lost 6 bases and J lost 4, with 13 bases in between. CDR3 in amino acids: CASSERLLYNSPLHF. CDR3 nucleotides: TGTGCCAGCAGTGAACGCCTTTTATATAATTCACCCCTCCACTTT.

This chain connects TRBV29-1 to TRBJ2-1; unclear D gene. V lost 2 bases to trimming and J lost 1 base, with 15 bases between them. Germline CDR1 SQVTM, CDR2 ANQGSEA. CDR3 length: 16 residues. As DNA, the CDR3 is TGCAGCGTTGAATATCAAAAAGTGGGGTCCTACAATGAGCAGTTCTTC. Its translation: CSVEYQKVGSYNEQFF.

Points on this clonotype: Since a much larger clone is just one base distant, this may be a read error. This rearrangement joins TRBV7-2 to TRBJ2-3; D unclear. V was trimmed by 5 bases and J by 4 bases, leaving 7 bases between them. CDR3 length equals 12 residues. Germline V gene data show CDR1 as SGHTA and CDR2 as FQGNSA. In DNA form, the CDR3 reads TGTGCCAGCAGCAATAGGGCAGATACGCAGTATTTT. Its protein is CASSNRADTQYF.

The DNA of the CDR3 is TGCAGTGCTAGAGTCGAAGGGGTAGGCACTGAAGCTTTCTTT. Protein product: CSARVEGVGTEAFF. The chain is built from TRBV20-1 and TRBJ1-1; the D gene is possibly TRBD1 (5 bases). Trimming removed 1 base at V and 4 bases at J, with 13 bases between. CDR1 DFQATT and CDR2 SNEGSKA come from the germline V gene (reference sequence). The CDR3 totals 14 residues.

This clonotype came up a few times. Here the CDR3 DNA reads TGCAGTGCTAGAGACTACACTTCCGGGACCGTATCCAATGAGCAGTTCTTC. This translates into CSARDYTSGTVSNEQFF. V gene TRBV20-1 combines with J gene TRBJ2-1; D tentatively reads TRBD1 or TRBD2 (5 bases each). The germline CDR1 and CDR2 sequences are DFQATT and SNEGSKA (reference sequence). V was cut by 0 bases and J by 6 bases, with 21 bases left in between. The CDR3 consists of 17 residues.

With regard to this clonotype: Given a far larger clone just one base away, this is likely a sequencing read error. The J gene is TRBJ2-3, the V gene TRBV12-3 or TRBV12-4; no firm D call. The J call could be wrong; TRBJ2-1 is a better fit for the DNA end. This CDR3 comprises 13 residues. The CDR3 sequence is CASSFQAWDEQFF. Here the CDR3 DNA reads TGTGCCAGCAGTTTTCAGGCTTGGGATGAGCAGTTCTTC.